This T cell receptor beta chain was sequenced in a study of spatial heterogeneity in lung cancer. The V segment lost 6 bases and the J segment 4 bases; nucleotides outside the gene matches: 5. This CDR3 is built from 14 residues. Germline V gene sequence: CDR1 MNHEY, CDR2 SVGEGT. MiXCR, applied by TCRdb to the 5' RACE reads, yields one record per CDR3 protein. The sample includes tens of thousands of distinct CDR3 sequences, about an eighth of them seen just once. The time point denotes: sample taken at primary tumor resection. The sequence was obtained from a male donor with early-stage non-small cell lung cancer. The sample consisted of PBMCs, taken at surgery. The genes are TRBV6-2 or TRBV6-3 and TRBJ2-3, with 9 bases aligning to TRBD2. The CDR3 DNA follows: TGTGCCAGCAGGCCGGGACTAGCAGCAGATACGCAGTATTTT. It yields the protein CASRPGLAADTQYF.